The 8 T cell receptor beta chains presented below share a single source sample, sequenced in a study of blood T cell repertoires in COVID-19. The repertoire was sequenced with immunoSEQ multiplex PCR; TCRdb's copy has only in-frame clones and lacks some. The table lists about 55,000 clones, roughly 80% of them singletons, with 5.5% to 6% in the top ten. Sample: peripheral blood. Every receptor here comes from a human donor in a cohort sampled during active or convalescent COVID-19.

J is TRBJ2-7 and V is TRBV4-3, with 9 bases identical to TRBD1. After removal of 5 bases from V and 2 bases from J, the junction contained 4 bases not matched to a gene. Germline CDR1 is LGHNA and CDR2 is YSLEER. The CDR3 has 14 residues. As DNA, the CDR3 is TGCGCCAGCAGCTCGGGACAGGGCCCCTACGAGCAGTACTTC. Its protein is CASSSGQGPYEQYF.

The chain links TRBV5-1 to TRBJ1-6, with 9 bases fitting TRBD1. The germline V gene encodes CDR1 SGHRS and CDR2 YFSETQ. J gave up 9 bases and V 0 bases, and 4 bases lay outside the gene matches. The CDR3 is 15 residues long. The CDR3 region is CASSLGGQGGSPLHF. CDR3 DNA sequence: TGCGCCAGCAGCTTGGGGGGACAGGGAGGTTCACCCCTCCACTTT.

This clone was recorded once. This rearrangement joins TRBV5-1 to TRBJ1-5; D possibly corresponds to TRBD1 (5 bases). The germline V and J ends were trimmed by 3 bases and 3 bases, with 13 bases remaining between them. The germline V gene encodes CDR1 SGHRS and CDR2 YFSETQ. The CDR3 sequence is 15 residues long. CDR3 sequence (DNA): TGCGCCAGCAGCTCATCCGGCAGGGACAATCAGCCCCAGCATTTT. Translated: CASSSSGRDNQPQHF.

This chain links TRBV5-1 with TRBJ1-4; 8 bases map to TRBD1. The CDR3 runs to 14 residues. CDR1 is SGHRS and CDR2 is YFSETQ in the germline V gene. J lost 11 bases, V lost 0 bases, and 6 bases had no gene match. This chain's CDR3 is CASSLVQGADKLFF. The CDR3 nucleotides read TGCGCCAGCAGCTTGGTTCAGGGGGCGGACAAACTGTTTTTT.

The chain carries TRBV15 and TRBJ1-6; 7 bases map to TRBD1. This CDR3 region has 14 residues. CDR1 and CDR2 (germline): LNHNV, YYDKDF (reference sequence). The trim removed 3 bases at V and 10 bases at J, leaving 6 bases unmatched. The CDR3 loop reads CATSRTTGESPLHF. The CDR3 coding sequence is TGTGCCACCAGCAGGACTACAGGGGAATCACCCCTCCACTTT.

As DNA, the CDR3 is TGTGCCAGCAGTTTATCCCTCCCGGGTCCCCATGGCTACACCTTC. Protein sequence: CASSLSLPGPHGYTF. The chain uses TRBV27 and TRBJ1-2; no clear D gene. With 0 bases removed from V and 6 bases from J, the gap between germline ends came to 14 bases. CDR1 is MNHEY and CDR2 is SMNVEV in the germline V gene (reference sequence). The CDR3 runs to 15 residues.

The chain links TRBV10-3 to TRBJ2-3, with TRBD2 as a possible D gene (5 bases). Looked up from germline, CDR1 is ENHRY and CDR2 is SYGVKD. This CDR3 is built from 12 residues. V was clipped by 10 bases and J by 2 bases, with 10 bases between them. The CDR3 spells CANGETTDTQYF. CDR3 coding DNA: TGTGCCAACGGGGAAACCACAGATACGCAGTATTTT.

The genes are TRBV7-8 and TRBJ2-7; D is perhaps TRBD2 (5 bases). Germline CDR1 and CDR2: SGHVS and FQNEAQ. CDR3 size: 15 residues. V shed 0 bases and J shed 4 bases, with 13 bases lying between them. The CDR3 region is CASSLAHEGGYEQYF. The DNA for the CDR3 is TGTGCCAGCAGCTTAGCGCACGAGGGCGGATACGAGCAGTACTTC.